This T cell receptor beta chain was sequenced during a study of T cells in Graves' hyperthyroidism and ophthalmopathy. Whole-study context: The authors collected peripheral blood at initial diagnosis, before any treatment. General study findings and limits: Most thyroid clonotypes with frequency above 0.001 were detected in blood.

V lost 9 bases to trimming and J lost 5 bases; unmatched junction nucleotides: 4. The CDR3 has 13 residues. This clonotype was observed at least ten times. The antigen remains unidentified. Using RNA transcripts as the source, TCR beta CDR3 regions were amplified. A first-round RT-PCR of the TCR CDR3 used the HTBI primer set. TCRdb reanalysed the multiplex PCR reads using MiXCR and keeps one entry per CDR3 protein. The repertoire holds approximately 490,000 distinct CDR3 sequences, with about 20% as singletons. Ophthalmopathy cases met thresholds of Clinical Activity Score at least 3, NOSPECS grade at least 4 and duration under 3 months.

Material for sequencing was blood. This chain links TRBV12-3 or TRBV12-4 with TRBJ1-2, with 12 positions matching TRBD1. The TCR sequence derives from a woman in her 70s with Graves' ophthalmopathy. DNA for the CDR3: TGTGCCAGTGGGACAGGGGGCGGGTATGGCTACACCTTC. Encoded protein: CASGTGGGYGYTF.